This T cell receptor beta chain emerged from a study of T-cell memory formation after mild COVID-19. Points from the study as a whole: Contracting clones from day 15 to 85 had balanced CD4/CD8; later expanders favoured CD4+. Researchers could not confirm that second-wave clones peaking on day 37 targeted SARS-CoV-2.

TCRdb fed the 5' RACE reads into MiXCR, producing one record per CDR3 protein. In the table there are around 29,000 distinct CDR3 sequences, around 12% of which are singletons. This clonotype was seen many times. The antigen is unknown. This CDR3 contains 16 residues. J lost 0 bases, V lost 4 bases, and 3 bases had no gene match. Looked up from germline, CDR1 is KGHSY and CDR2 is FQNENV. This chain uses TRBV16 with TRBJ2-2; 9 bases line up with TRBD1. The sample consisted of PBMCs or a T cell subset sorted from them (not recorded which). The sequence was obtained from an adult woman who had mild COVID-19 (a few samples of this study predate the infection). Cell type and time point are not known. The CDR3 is CASSRTGGANTGELFF. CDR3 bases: TGTGCCAGCAGCCGAACAGGGGGCGCGAACACCGGGGAGCTGTTTTTT.